Below, 5 T cell receptor beta chains from the same sample are listed, as sequenced in a study of radiotherapy plus CTLA-4 blockade in lung cancer. Sequencing used immunoSEQ multiplex PCR; TCRdb keeps in-frame clones, though not all of them. The sample lists about 85,000 clones, around 87% occurring once. The source was peripheral blood, collected from a patient treated with radiotherapy plus ipilimumab. Receptors were obtained from a human donor with non-small cell lung cancer who had a partial response to radiotherapy plus ipilimumab.

This clone was recorded once. The chain joins TRBV19 to TRBJ2-2; D not resolved. The V and J ends lost 7 bases and 4 bases respectively, with 13 bases between them. Germline CDR1 reads LNHDA; CDR2 reads SQIVND (reference sequence). This CDR3 has 14 amino acids. CDR3 bases: TGTGCCAGTAAAAGAAGCACTATCACCGGGGAGCTGTTTTTT. The encoded protein is CASKRSTITGELFF. Full variable domain (missing parts from reference TRBV19 and TRBJ2-2): DGGITQSPKYLFRKEGQNVTLSCEQNLNHDAMYWYRQDPGQGLRLIYYSQIVNDFQKGDIAEGYSVSREKKESFPLTVTSAQKNPTAFYLCASKRSTITGELFFGEGSRLTVL.

This chain's CDR3 is CASSQGRLAGNEQFF. The CDR3 coding sequence is TGCGCCAGCAGCCAAGGGAGGTTAGCGGGCAATGAGCAGTTCTTC. The V gene is TRBV4-1, the J gene TRBJ2-1; TRBD2 matches at 7 bases. The CDR3 consists of 15 residues. V gave up 1 base and J gave up 6 bases; unmatched junction bases: 6. Germline CDR1 and CDR2: MGHRA and YSYEKL.

The V gene is TRBV2, the J gene TRBJ1-1, with TRBD1 identical over 8 bases. Germline CDR1 SNHLY, CDR2 FYNNEI. V trimming: 7 bases; J trimming: 0 bases; junction bases outside the gene matches: 13. The length of the CDR3 is 17 residues. CDR3 sequence reads: CASTTGTGGGLNTEAFF. Written as DNA, the CDR3 is TGTGCCAGCACCACCGGGACAGGTGGAGGATTGAACACTGAAGCTTTCTTT.

This clone was seen once. The chain employs TRBV9 and TRBJ1-3; no clear D gene. The CDR3 loop spans 13 amino acids. The V end lost 0 bases, the J end lost 4 bases, and 5 bases lay between the germline ends. Looked up from germline, CDR1 is SGDLS and CDR2 is YYNGEE. CDR3: CASSVELGNTIYF. The CDR3 nucleotides read TGTGCCAGCAGCGTAGAACTCGGAAACACCATATATTTT. Based on the CDR3 plus reference TRBV9 and TRBJ1-3, the full variable domain is DSGVTQTPKHLITATGQRVTLRCSPRSGDLSVYWYQQSLDQGLQFLIQYYNGEERAKGNILERFSAQQFPDLHSELNLSSLELGDSALYFCASSVELGNTIYFGEGSWLTVV.

The V and J genes are TRBV18 and TRBJ1-5, with 10 bases that match TRBD1. V lost 4 bases, J lost 1 base, and 7 bases stayed unmatched. CDR1 is KGHSH and CDR2 is LQKENI in the germline V gene. The CDR3 totals 17 residues. The CDR3 nucleotides are TGTGCCAGCTCACGCCTTGGGACAGGGGCGAGCAATCAGCCCCAGCATTTT. Encoded protein: CASSRLGTGASNQPQHF.